This T cell receptor beta chain was found in a study of T cell responses to AZD1222 COVID-19 vaccine. Findings of the study overall: Vaccine-associated CD4 TCRs spanned spike, dominant at 160-218 and 743-854. In a largely white British group with more females than males, clonal diversity was possibly underestimated. Within unmutated variant regions lay the reported targets of nearly half of spike-specific TCRs.

Note on this clone: Its target is not known.

The CDR3 sequence is 16 residues long. In germline, CDR1 is SGHKS, CDR2 YYEKEE (reference sequence). Trimming at V came to 3 bases and at J to 6 bases, leaving 4 bases not matched to a gene. The table came from immunoSEQ multiplex PCR; TCRdb's copy has only in-frame clones and leaves some out. The profile shows 70,000 or so clones, about 90% of them singletons. The TCR originated in an adult in good health. The chain carries TRBV5-5 and TRBJ2-2, with TRBD2 matching over 14 bases. Specimen: peripheral blood, collected on day 0 of AZD1222 vaccination. CDR3 sequence (DNA): TGTGCCAGCAGCTGGGGGACTAGCGGGAGAGCCGGGGAGCTGTTTTTT. This translates into CASSWGTSGRAGELFF.